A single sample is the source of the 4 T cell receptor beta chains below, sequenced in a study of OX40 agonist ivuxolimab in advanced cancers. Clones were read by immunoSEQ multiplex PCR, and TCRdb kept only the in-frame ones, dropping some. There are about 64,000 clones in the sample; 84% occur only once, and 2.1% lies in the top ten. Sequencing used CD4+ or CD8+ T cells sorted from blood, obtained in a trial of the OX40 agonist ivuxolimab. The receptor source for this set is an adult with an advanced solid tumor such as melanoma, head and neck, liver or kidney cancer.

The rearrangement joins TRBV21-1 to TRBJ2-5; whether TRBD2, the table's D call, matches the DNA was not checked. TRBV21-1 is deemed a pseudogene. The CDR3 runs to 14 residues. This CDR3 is CASSKERAGETQYF. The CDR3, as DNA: TGTGCCAGCAGCAAAGAGAGGGCCGGAGAGACCCAGTACTTC.

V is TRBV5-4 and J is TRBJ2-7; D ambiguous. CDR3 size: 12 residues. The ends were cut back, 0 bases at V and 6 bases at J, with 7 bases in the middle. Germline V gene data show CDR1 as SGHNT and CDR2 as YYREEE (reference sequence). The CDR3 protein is CASSLAPSEQYF. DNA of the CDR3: TGTGCCAGCAGCTTGGCTCCCTCCGAGCAGTACTTC.

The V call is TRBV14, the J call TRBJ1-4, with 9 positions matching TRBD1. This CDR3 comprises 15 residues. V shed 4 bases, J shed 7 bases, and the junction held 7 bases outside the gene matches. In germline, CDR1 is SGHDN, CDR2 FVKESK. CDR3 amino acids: CASSPGGQGFEKLFF. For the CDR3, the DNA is TGTGCCAGCAGCCCCGGGGGACAGGGCTTTGAAAAACTGTTTTTT.

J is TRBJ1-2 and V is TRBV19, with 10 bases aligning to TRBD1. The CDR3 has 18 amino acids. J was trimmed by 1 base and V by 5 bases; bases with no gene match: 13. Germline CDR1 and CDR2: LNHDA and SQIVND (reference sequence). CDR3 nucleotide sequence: TGTGCCAGTAGTGACCGGTGGACAGGGGGACCTAATAACTATGGCTACACCTTC. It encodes CASSDRWTGGPNNYGYTF. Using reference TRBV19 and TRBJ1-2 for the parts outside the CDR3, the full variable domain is DGGITQSPKYLFRKEGQNVTLSCEQNLNHDAMYWYRQDPGQGLRLIYYSQIVNDFQKGDIAEGYSVSREKKESFPLTVTSAQKNPTAFYLCASSDRWTGGPNNYGYTFGSGTRLTVV.